The clone carrying this TCR beta chain was seen only a few times. As yet, its antigen is unknown. TCRdb recomputed calls from the 5' RACE reads with MiXCR, one row per CDR3 protein. The sample holds some 70,000 distinct CDR3 sequences, around a tenth seen once. This sample is drawn from a study of early T cells in non-severe SARS-CoV-2 infection. Overall study results and limits: Matching results from VDJdb favored anti-spike CD8 responses, leaving private and CD4 specificities undetected.

The CDR3 loop spans 14 amino acids. Trimming shortened V by 0 bases and J by 4 bases, and 6 bases separated the two germline ends. Germline V gene lookup returns CDR1 ENHRY and CDR2 SYGVKD. The chain uses TRBV10-3 and TRBJ1-4, with D unclear. The TCR originated in an adult who was a healthcare worker with PCR-confirmed SARS-CoV-2 infection or an uninfected control (not recorded which). The sequenced sample was whole blood. The CDR3 is CAISESSVNEKLFF. DNA of the CDR3: TGTGCCATCAGTGAGTCGTCGGTTAATGAAAAACTGTTTTTT.